This T cell receptor (beta chain) was observed in a study of T cells in tuberculosis. The data were produced by immunoSEQ multiplex PCR, yet TCRdb's version contains in-frame clones alone and is incomplete. The profile shows around 33,000 clones, 80% to 95% of them singletons. V was trimmed by 0 bases and J by 2 bases, leaving 7 bases between them. Germline CDR1 is SGHAT and CDR2 is FQNNGV. The CDR3 totals 14 residues. Whole-study results and caveats: Active tuberculosis TCR-alpha repertoires lay closer to GMM-specific TCRs than IGRA-negative controls, suggesting clonal expansion.

Points on this clone: No antigen is known for it.

Source material: PBMCs. The chain uses TRBV11-2 and TRBJ1-2, with TRBD1 as a possible D gene (5 bases). This TCR was recovered from a donor aged 10-29 years with latent tuberculosis or without tuberculosis infection. Some clones in this sample may be carry-over from other donors' samples. CDR3 in amino acids: CASSLDRVNYGYTF. CDR3 in DNA: TGTGCCAGCAGCTTAGACAGGGTAAACTATGGCTACACCTTC.